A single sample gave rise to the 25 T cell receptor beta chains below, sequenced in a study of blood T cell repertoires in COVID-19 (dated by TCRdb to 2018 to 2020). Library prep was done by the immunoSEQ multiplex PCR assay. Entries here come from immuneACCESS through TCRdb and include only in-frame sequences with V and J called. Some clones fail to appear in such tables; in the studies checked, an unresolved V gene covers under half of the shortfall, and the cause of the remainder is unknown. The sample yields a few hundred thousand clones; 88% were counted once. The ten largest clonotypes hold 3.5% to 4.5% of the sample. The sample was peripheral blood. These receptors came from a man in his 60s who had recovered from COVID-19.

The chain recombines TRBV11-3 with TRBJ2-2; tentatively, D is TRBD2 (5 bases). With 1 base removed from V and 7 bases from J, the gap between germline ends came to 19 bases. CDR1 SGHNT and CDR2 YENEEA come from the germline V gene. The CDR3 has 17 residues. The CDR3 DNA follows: TGTGCCAGCAGCTTAGGCCCGCAGATCTCGGGAATCGGGGAGCTGTTTTTT. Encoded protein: CASSLGPQISGIGELFF. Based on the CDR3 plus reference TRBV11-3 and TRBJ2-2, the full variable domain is EAGVVQSPRYKIIEKKQPVAFWCNPISGHNTLYWYLQNLGQGPELLIRYENEEAVDDSQLPKDRFSAERLKGVDSTLKIQPAELGDSAVYLCASSLGPQISGIGELFFGEGSRLTVL.

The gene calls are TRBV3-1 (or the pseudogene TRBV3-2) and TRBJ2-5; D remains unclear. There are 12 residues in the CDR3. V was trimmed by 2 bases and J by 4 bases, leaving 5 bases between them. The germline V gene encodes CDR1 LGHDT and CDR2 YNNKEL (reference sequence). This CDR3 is CASSQLRETQYF. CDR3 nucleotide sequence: TGTGCCAGCAGCCAATTGAGAGAGACCCAGTACTTC.

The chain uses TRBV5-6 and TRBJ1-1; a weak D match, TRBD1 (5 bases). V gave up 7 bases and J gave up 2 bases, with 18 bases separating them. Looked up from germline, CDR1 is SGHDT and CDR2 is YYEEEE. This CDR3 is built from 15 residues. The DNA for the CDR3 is TGTGCCAGCGGATATTTTCAGGGATTTAACACTGAAGCTTTCTTT. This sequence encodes CASGYFQGFNTEAFF.

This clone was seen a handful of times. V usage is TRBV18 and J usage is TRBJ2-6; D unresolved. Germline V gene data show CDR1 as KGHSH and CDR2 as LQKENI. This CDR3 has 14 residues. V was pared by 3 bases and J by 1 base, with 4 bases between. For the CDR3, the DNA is TGTGCCAGCTCACCTCCGTCTGGGGCCAACGTCCTGACTTTC. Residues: CASSPPSGANVLTF.

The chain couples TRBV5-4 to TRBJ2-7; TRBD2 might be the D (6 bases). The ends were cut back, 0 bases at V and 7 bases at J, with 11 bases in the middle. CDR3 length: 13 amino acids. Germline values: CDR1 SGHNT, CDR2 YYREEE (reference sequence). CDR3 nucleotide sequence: TGTGCCAGCAGCTTGGCTCGGGGGTCGGAGCAGTACTTC. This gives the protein CASSLARGSEQYF.

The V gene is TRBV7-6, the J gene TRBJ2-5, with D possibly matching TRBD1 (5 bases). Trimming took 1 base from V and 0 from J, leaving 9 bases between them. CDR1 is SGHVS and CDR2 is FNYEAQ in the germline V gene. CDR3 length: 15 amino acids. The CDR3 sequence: CASSLGQWYQETQYF. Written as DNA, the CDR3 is TGTGCCAGCAGCTTAGGACAGTGGTACCAAGAGACCCAGTACTTC.

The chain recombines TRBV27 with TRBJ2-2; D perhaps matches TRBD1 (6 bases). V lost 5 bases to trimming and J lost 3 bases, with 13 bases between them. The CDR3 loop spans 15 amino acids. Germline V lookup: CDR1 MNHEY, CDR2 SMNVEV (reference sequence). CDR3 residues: CASSIDRRDTGELFF. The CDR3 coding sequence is TGTGCCAGCAGTATCGACAGGCGGGACACCGGGGAGCTGTTTTTT.

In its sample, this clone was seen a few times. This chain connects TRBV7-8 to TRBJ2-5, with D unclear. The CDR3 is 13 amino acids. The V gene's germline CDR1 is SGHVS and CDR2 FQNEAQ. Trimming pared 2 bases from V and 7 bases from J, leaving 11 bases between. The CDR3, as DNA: TGTGCCAGCAGCTTACGAGGTTTGGGGACCCAGTACTTC. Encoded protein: CASSLRGLGTQYF.

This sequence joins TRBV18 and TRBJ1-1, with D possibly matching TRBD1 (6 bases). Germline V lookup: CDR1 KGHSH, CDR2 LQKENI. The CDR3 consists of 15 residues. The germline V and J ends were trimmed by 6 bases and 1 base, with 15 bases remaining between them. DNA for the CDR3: TGTGCCAGCTCCCGGCAGGGACACAAGAACACTGAAGCTTTCTTT. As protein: CASSRQGHKNTEAFF.

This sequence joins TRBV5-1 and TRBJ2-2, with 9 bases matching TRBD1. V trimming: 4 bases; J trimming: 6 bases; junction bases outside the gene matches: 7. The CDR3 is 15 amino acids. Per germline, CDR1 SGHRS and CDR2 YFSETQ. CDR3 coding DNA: TGCGCCAGCAGCCTAGGGACAGGGCAGTCCGGGGAGCTGTTTTTT. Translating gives CASSLGTGQSGELFF.

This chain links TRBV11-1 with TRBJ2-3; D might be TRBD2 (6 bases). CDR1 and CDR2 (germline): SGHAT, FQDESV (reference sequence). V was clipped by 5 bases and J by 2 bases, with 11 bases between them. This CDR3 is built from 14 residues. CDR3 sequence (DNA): TGTGCCAGCAGCCCCCGGGACTCCACAGATACGCAGTATTTT. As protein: CASSPRDSTDTQYF.

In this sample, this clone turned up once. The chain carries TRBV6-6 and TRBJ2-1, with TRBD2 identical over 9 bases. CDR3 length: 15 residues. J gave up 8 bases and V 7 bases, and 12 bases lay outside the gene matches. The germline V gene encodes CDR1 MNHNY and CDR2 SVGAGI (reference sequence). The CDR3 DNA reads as TGTGCCAGCACTCTTGGCGGGGGGGCCAAACATGAGCAGTTCTTC. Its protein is CASTLGGGAKHEQFF.

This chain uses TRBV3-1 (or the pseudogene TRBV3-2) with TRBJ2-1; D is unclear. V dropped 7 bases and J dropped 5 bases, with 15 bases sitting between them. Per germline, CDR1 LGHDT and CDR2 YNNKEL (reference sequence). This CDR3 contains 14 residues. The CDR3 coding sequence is TGTGCCAGCACTGGAACCGGAGCCAACAATGAGCAGTTCTTC. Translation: CASTGTGANNEQFF.

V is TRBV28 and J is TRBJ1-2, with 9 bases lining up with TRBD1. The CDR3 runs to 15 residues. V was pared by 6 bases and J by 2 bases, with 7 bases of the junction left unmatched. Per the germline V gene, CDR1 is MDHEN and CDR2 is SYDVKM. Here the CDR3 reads CASSVTGGLNYGYTF. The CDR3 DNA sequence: TGTGCCAGCAGCGTAACAGGGGGCTTGAACTATGGCTACACCTTC.

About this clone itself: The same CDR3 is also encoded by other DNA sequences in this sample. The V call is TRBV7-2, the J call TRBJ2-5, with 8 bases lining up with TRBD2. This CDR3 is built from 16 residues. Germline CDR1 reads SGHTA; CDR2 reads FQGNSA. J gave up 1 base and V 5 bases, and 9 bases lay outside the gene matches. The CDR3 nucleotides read TGTGCCAGCAGCCCCCGGGGCGGGGGGCTCCAAGAGACCCAGTACTTC. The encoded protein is CASSPRGGGLQETQYF. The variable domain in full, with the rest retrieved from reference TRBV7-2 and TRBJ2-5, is GAGVSQSPSNKVTEKGKDVELRCDPISGHTALYWYRQSLGQGLEFLIYFQGNSAPDKSGLPSDRFSAERTGGSVSTLTIQRTQQEDSAVYLCASSPRGGGLQETQYFGPGTRLLVL.

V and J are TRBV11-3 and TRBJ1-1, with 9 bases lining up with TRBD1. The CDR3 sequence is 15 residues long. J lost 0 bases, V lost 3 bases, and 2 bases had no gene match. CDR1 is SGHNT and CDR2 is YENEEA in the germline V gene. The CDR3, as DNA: TGTGCCAGCAGCTTGGGACAGGGAATGAACACTGAAGCTTTCTTT. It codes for CASSLGQGMNTEAFF.

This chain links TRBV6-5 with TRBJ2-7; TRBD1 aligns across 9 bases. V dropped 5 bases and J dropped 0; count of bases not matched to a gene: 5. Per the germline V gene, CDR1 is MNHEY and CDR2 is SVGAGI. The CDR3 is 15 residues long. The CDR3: CASSKGQGISYEQYF. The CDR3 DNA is TGTGCCAGCAGTAAGGGACAGGGTATCTCCTACGAGCAGTACTTC.

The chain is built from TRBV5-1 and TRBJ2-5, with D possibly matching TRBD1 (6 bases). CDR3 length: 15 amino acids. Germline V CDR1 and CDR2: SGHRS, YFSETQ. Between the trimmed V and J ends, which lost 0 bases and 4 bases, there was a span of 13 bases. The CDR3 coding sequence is TGCGCCAGCAGCTTGGACAGGGTCGGGGTAGAGACCCAGTACTTC. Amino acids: CASSLDRVGVETQYF.

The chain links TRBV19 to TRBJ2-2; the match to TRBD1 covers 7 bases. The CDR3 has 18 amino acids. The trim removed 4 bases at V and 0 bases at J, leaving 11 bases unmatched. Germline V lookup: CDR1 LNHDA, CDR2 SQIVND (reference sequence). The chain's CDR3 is CASSTQWLGTANTGELFF. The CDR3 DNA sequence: TGTGCCAGTAGTACCCAGTGGCTTGGGACAGCGAACACCGGGGAGCTGTTTTTT.

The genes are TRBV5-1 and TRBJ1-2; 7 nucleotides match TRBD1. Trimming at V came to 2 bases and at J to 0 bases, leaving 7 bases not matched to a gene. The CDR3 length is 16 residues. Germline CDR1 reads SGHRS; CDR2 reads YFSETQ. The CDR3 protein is CASSLTTGTANYGYTF. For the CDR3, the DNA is TGCGCCAGCAGCTTAACGACAGGGACAGCTAACTATGGCTACACCTTC.

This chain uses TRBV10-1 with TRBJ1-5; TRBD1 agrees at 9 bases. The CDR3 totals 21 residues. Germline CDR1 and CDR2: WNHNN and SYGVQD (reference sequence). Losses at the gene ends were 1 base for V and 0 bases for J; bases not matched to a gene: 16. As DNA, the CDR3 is TGCGCCAGCAGTGAGTTTCGCCGGGTACCACAGGGGGCTTATAGCAATCAGCCCCAGCATTTT. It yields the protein CASSEFRRVPQGAYSNQPQHF.

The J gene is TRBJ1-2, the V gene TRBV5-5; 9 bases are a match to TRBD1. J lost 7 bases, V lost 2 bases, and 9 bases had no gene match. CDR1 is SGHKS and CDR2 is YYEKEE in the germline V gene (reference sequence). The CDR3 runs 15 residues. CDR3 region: CASSLWTGESSGYTF. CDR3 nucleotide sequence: TGTGCCAGCAGCTTATGGACAGGGGAAAGCAGTGGCTACACCTTC.

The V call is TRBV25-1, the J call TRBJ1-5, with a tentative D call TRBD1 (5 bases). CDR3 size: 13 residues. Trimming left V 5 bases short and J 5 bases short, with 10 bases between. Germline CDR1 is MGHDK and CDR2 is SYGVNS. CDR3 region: CASSRGGDQPQHF. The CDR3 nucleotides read TGTGCCAGCAGTAGAGGAGGGGATCAGCCCCAGCATTTT.

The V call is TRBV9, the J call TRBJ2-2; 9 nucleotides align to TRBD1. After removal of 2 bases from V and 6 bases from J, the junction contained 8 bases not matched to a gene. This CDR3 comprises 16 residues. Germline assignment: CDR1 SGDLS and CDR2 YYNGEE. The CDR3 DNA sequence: TGTGCCAGCAGCGTTCACCGGGACAGGGTAGCCGGGGAGCTGTTTTTT. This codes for CASSVHRDRVAGELFF.

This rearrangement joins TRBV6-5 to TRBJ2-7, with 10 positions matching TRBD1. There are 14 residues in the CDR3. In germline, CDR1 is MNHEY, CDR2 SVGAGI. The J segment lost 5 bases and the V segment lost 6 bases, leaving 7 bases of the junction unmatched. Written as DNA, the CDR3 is TGTGCCAGCAGAATGACAGGGGGCCCCCACGAGCAGTACTTC. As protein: CASRMTGGPHEQYF.